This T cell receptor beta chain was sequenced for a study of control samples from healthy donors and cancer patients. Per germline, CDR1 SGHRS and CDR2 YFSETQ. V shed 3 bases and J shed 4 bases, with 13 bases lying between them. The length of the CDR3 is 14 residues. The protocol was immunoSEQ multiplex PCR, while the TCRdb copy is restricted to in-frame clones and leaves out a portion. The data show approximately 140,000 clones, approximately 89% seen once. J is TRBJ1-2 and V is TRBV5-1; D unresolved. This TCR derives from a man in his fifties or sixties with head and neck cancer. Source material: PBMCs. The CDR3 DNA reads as TGCGCCAGCAGCTCGGGTCAACCTCCCTATGGCTACACCTTC. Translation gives CASSSGQPPYGYTF.